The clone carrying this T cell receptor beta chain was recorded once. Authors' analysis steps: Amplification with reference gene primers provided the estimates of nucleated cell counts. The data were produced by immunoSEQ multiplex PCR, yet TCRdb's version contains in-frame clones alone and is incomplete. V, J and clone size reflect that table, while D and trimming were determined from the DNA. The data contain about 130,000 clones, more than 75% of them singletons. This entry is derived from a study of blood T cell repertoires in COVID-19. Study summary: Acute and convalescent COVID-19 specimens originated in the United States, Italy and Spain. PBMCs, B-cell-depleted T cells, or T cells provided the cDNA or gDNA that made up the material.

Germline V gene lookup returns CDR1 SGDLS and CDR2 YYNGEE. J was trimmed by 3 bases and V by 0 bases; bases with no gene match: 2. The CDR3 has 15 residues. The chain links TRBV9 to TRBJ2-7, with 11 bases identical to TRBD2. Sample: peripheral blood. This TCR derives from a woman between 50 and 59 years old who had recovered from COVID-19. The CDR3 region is CASSVGLAGNYEQYF. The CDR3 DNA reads TGTGCCAGCAGCGTAGGACTAGCGGGAAACTACGAGCAGTACTTC.